This TCR beta chain was sequenced for a study of metastatic and nonmetastatic thyroid tumors. The CDR3 runs 14 residues. V was trimmed by 4 bases and J by 1 base, leaving 9 bases between them. Germline loops: CDR1 SNHLY, CDR2 FYNNEI. As handled by the study authors: Using the CDR3 differences seen across clinicopathological groups, the authors built a distant-metastasis classifier for papillary thyroid cancer, which was meant to discriminate distant-metastatic patients. TCRdb reprocessed the PCR reads using MiXCR. These V and J calls rely on TCRdb rather than the paper's analysis. The data show approximately 37,000 clones, about a fifth seen once. This clone came up many times. No treatment of any kind had been given to any patient before thyroid surgery.

Sequences were obtained from tumor tissue. V and J are TRBV2 and TRBJ2-3; D may be TRBD1 (6 bases). This TCR derives from a male donor with papillary thyroid cancer or a benign thyroid nodule (not recorded which). Some clones in this sample may be carry-over from other donors' samples. CDR3 region: CASSAGEGTDTQYF. CDR3 nucleotides: TGTGCCAGCAGTGCAGGGGAAGGCACAGATACGCAGTATTTT.